Listed below are T cell receptor beta chains from one sample, sequenced in a study of graft-versus-host responses after intestinal transplantation. Method: immunoSEQ multiplex PCR; TCRdb's copy keeps in-frame clones and lacks some. The data contain tens of thousands of clones, 85% to 95% of them singletons. Their specific antigens are unknown. The source was unstimulated CD8+ T cells sorted from spleen or lymph node cells, collected before transplant. These TCRs come from a human donor who was the organ donor for an intestinal transplant. The CDR3 runs from the conserved cysteine through the conserved F or W. The D gene is left open where the match is weak. Size tells how often a clone was seen (once, few, many) or the class of an expanded clone, and some rows leave it out.

>TRBV4-1|TRBJ2-3|-|-
TGCGCCAGCAGCCAAGATTGGTGGGGTACCACGGCAGATACGCAGTATTTT
CASSQDWWGTTADTQYF
>TRBV27|TRBJ2-1|-|-
TGTGCCAGCAGCCCCCACTCCTACAATGAGCAGTTCTTC
CASSPHSYNEQFF
>TRBV7-2|TRBJ2-3|-|-
TGTGCCAGCAGCTTAGCGCGTCGGGCGGGCCACCGGACAGATACGCAGTATTTT
CASSLARRAGHRTDTQYF
>TRBV2|TRBJ2-1|-|TRBD2
TGTGCCAGCAGTGTGGGACTAGCGGGGGACGCCTCCTACAATGAGCAGTTCTTC
CASSVGLAGDASYNEQFF
>TRBV19|TRBJ2-5|-|-
TGTGCCAGTAGTACCCGTATTTGGGAGACCCAGTACTTC
CASSTRIWETQYF
>TRBV10-3|TRBJ1-6|once|-
TGTGCCATCAGTGAGTCAAAGGGGGACAAATATAATTCACCCCTCCACTTT
CAISESKGDKYNSPLHF
>TRBV5-1|TRBJ2-1|-|-
TGCGCCAGCAGCTTATGGGGAACAGTTTCCTACAATGAGCAGTTCTTC
CASSLWGTVSYNEQFF
>TRBV19|TRBJ2-7|-|-
TGTGCCAGTAGTAGCGGGCCATACTCCTACGAGCAGTACTTC
CASSSGPYSYEQYF
>TRBV5-8|TRBJ2-5|once|-
TGTGCCAGCAGCAGCGGTGTGGGGTACCAAGAGACCCAGTACTTC
CASSSGVGYQETQYF
>TRBV27|TRBJ2-7|-|-
TGTGCCAGCAGTCCTACAGGGTTTTACGAGCAGTACTTC
CASSPTGFYEQYF
>TRBV5-6|TRBJ2-5|-|TRBD2
TGTGCCAGCAGCAACACCGGGACTAGCTTGGAGACCCAGTACTTC
CASSNTGTSLETQYF
>TRBV6-9|TRBJ2-7|-|-
TGTGCCAGCAACCAGGACCACTGGAGCTCCTACGAGCAGTACTTC
CASNQDHWSSYEQYF
>TRBV4-3|TRBJ2-3|-|-
TGCGCCAGCAGCCCTAACCCTAGCCGTACAGATACGCAGTATTTT
CASSPNPSRTDTQYF
>TRBV5-6|TRBJ1-5|-|TRBD1
TGTGCCAGCAGCTGGGGACAGGGAGGGCAGCCCCAGCATTTT
CASSWGQGGQPQHF
>TRBV9|TRBJ2-2|-|-
TGTGCCAGCAGCTTCCTGCTCCGGGATCCCGTTAAGCCCGGGGAGCTGTTTTTT
CASSFLLRDPVKPGELFF
>TRBV16|TRBJ2-7|-|-
TGTGCCAGCAGCCAATCCGGCGGAGATTACGAGCAGTACTTC
CASSQSGGDYEQYF
>TRBV7-2|TRBJ2-7|-|-
TGTGCCAGCAGCTTAGCGCTGGAACTAGGTTACGAGCAGTACTTC
CASSLALELGYEQYF
>TRBV10-3|TRBJ1-2|-|-
TGTGCCATCAGTGGGACTGAAGGAAACTATGGCTACACCTTC
CAISGTEGNYGYTF
>TRBV10-3|TRBJ1-1|-|-
TGTGCCATCAGTTTGACACCGCGTGGGAACACTGAAGCTTTCTTT
CAISLTPRGNTEAFF
>TRBV4-2|TRBJ2-1|-|-
TGTGCCAGCAGCCAAGCCCGACTAGAAAGCTCCTACAATGAGCAGTTCTTC
CASSQARLESSYNEQFF
>TRBV4-3|TRBJ2-5|-|-
TGCGCCAGCAGCCAAGGCCAGGGCACGGGAGAGACCCAGTACTTC
CASSQGQGTGETQYF
>TRBV7-2|TRBJ1-2|medium-sized|-
TGTGCCAGCAGCCCCCCAAGCGGAAATGGCTACACCTTC
CASSPPSGNGYTF
>TRBV15|TRBJ1-5|few|-
TGTGCCACCAGCAGAGATTGGGCGGTATATAGCAATCAGCCCCAGCATTTT
CATSRDWAVYSNQPQHF
>TRBV11-1|TRBJ2-3|once|TRBD2
TGTGCCAGCAGCCCTCCGACTAGCGGGGGCACAGATACGCAGTATTTT
CASSPPTSGGTDTQYF
>TRBV5-5|TRBJ1-1|-|TRBD1
TGTGCCAGCAGCTTGATAGGTAGTTCAGGGGGCACTGAAGCTTTCTTT
CASSLIGSSGGTEAFF
>TRBV6-6|TRBJ1-3|-|-
TGTGCCAGCAGTTACATCATCTGGGACACCATATATTTT
CASSYIIWDTIYF
>TRBV6-7|TRBJ2-1|-|TRBD2
TGTGCCAGCAGTTACTCGGGTAGCGGGGAAGAAGACAATGAGCAGTTCTTC
CASSYSGSGEEDNEQFF
>TRBV6-6|TRBJ2-3|-|-
TGTGCCAGCAGTCCCGACTGGGGTGAGGGAGATACGCAGTATTTT
CASSPDWGEGDTQYF
>TRBV6-1|TRBJ1-5|-|-
TGTGCCAGCAGTGTCGGGGGGCCGGGGCAGCCCCAGCATTTT
CASSVGGPGQPQHF